Detailed here is one T cell receptor (beta chain). The antigen is undetermined. UMI-labeled 5' RACE TRB cDNA libraries were prepared from the cells. TCRdb re-called the 5' RACE reads and catalogs CDR3 proteins one per entry, DNA excluded. This table holds 80,000 to 100,000 distinct CDR3 sequences. The data originate from a study of CXCR3-negative and CXCR3-positive naive CD8 T cells. Across the whole study: Libraries each contributed about 1.5 +/- 0.3 million TRB reads, for around 150 million in total.

Study-wide points: A higher hydrophobicity marked the TRB CDR3s of CXCR3-positive naive cells versus CXCR3-negative naive cells.

This CDR3 is built from 16 residues. Germline CDR1 reads LGHNA; CDR2 reads YNFKEQ. Sequences were obtained from naive CXCR3+ CD8+ T cells from blood. Subset given: CD45RO-CCR7+CD27+CD95- naive CD8+ T cells expressing CXCR3 (TNR3+). The J gene is TRBJ2-2, the V gene TRBV4-2; TCRdb designates TRBD1, a call that cannot be tested without DNA. This receptor was taken from a human donor in good health. Some clones in this sample may be carry-over from other donors' samples. Here the CDR3 reads CASSHLGTSNTGELFF.